This T cell receptor beta chain was sequenced during a study of CD8+CD57+ T cells in acquired aplastic anemia. This clonotype was seen more than once but under ten times. Only patients with CD8+CD57+ cell expansion on flow cytometry were chosen for sequencing. All participating patients were living with severe acquired aplastic anemia. It was genomic DNA that served as the template for profiling TCR beta VDJ and CDR3. Via MiXCR, TCRdb re-called the reads, giving one row per CDR3 protein. There are hundreds of thousands of distinct CDR3 sequences in the sample; roughly 34% occur only once, and 0.8% to 0.85% lies in the top ten. The CDR3 spans 12 residues. In germline, CDR1 is DFQATT, CDR2 SNEGSKA (reference sequence). The V and J ends lost 5 bases and 10 bases, in that order; junction bases with no gene match: 8.

The chain combines TRBV20-1 with TRBJ1-1; TRBD1 matches at 9 bases. The source material was sorted CD4+, CD8+, or CD8+CD57+ T cells (not recorded which) from PBMCs. The receptor's source is a human donor with aplastic anemia. DNA for the CDR3: TGCAGTGCTTCCCCACAGGGGGCGCGAGCTTTCTTT. It translates to CSASPQGARAFF.